Listed below are T cell receptor beta chains from one sample, sequenced in a study of cytomegalovirus exposure and HLA in healthy donors. Generated by immunoSEQ multiplex PCR, the TCRdb table keeps only in-frame clones and is missing some. Of about 160,000 clones detected, 70% to 80% appear once; the ten largest clones hold 1.3% to 1.5%. The specimen sequenced was PBMCs. These receptors were obtained from a man in his fifties or sixties in good health and CMV-seronegative. Each CDR3 is given with its conserved first and last residue. The D gene is left open where the match is weak. Clone size is not always given. Where it is, it says once, few, many or a class for expanded clones.

v_gene: TRBV11-2; d_gene: TRBD1; abundance: .; j_gene: TRBJ1-2; CDR3aa: CASSLGGTDYGYTF; CDR3nt: TGTGCCAGCAGCTTAGGCGGGACAGATTATGGCTACACCTTC
v_gene: TRBV4-3; d_gene: .; abundance: few; j_gene: TRBJ2-3; CDR3aa: CASSQHRDTQYF; CDR3nt: TGCGCCAGCAGCCAACACAGAGATACGCAGTATTTT
v_gene: TRBV19; d_gene: .; abundance: .; j_gene: TRBJ2-1; CDR3aa: CASRKEKGSYNEQFF; CDR3nt: TGTGCCAGTAGAAAGGAGAAGGGGTCCTACAATGAGCAGTTCTTC
v_gene: TRBV28; d_gene: TRBD1; abundance: .; j_gene: TRBJ1-2; CDR3aa: CASSVTGDYGYTF; CDR3nt: TGTGCCAGCAGCGTGACAGGGGACTATGGCTACACCTTC
v_gene: TRBV5-4; d_gene: .; abundance: .; j_gene: TRBJ2-7; CDR3aa: CASSLGSGATYEQYF; CDR3nt: TGTGCCAGCAGCTTGGGTAGCGGAGCAACCTACGAGCAGTACTTC
v_gene: TRBV7-2; d_gene: TRBD1; abundance: .; j_gene: TRBJ2-7; CDR3aa: CASSTGQGAGYEQYF; CDR3nt: TGTGCCAGCAGCACCGGACAGGGGGCGGGCTACGAGCAGTACTTC
v_gene: TRBV4-3; d_gene: .; abundance: once; j_gene: TRBJ1-3; CDR3aa: CASSRTASGNTIYF; CDR3nt: TGCGCCAGCAGCAGGACAGCCTCTGGAAACACCATATATTTT
v_gene: TRBV5-1; d_gene: .; abundance: .; j_gene: TRBJ2-7; CDR3aa: CASSLDGGVDEQYF; CDR3nt: TGCGCCAGCAGCTTGGATGGAGGGGTGGACGAGCAGTACTTC
v_gene: TRBV30; d_gene: .; abundance: .; j_gene: TRBJ1-1; CDR3aa: CAWSVVRLNTEAFF; CDR3nt: TGTGCCTGGAGTGTTGTCAGGCTGAACACTGAAGCTTTCTTT
v_gene: TRBV7-9; d_gene: TRBD1; abundance: .; j_gene: TRBJ1-1; CDR3aa: CASSWDRDTEAFF; CDR3nt: TGTGCCAGCAGCTGGGACAGGGACACTGAAGCCTTCTTT
v_gene: TRBV9; d_gene: TRBD2; abundance: .; j_gene: TRBJ2-1; CDR3aa: CASSPTLTSGSYNEQFF; CDR3nt: TGTGCCAGCAGTCCTACCCTGACTAGCGGGTCCTACAATGAGCAGTTCTTC
v_gene: TRBV7-9; d_gene: .; abundance: .; j_gene: TRBJ1-4; CDR3aa: CASSLVGGNEKLFF; CDR3nt: TGTGCCAGCAGCTTAGTAGGGGGTAATGAAAAACTGTTTTTT
v_gene: TRBV5-6; d_gene: .; abundance: .; j_gene: TRBJ1-6; CDR3aa: CASSLRVDYYSPLHF; CDR3nt: TGTGCCAGCAGCCTTCGTGTGGACTACTATTCACCCCTCCACTTT
v_gene: TRBV10-2; d_gene: .; abundance: .; j_gene: TRBJ1-6; CDR3aa: CASSDRGEDSPLHF; CDR3nt: TGCGCCAGCAGTGACCGGGGGGAGGATTCACCCCTCCACTTT
v_gene: TRBV19; d_gene: TRBD1; abundance: few; j_gene: TRBJ1-6; CDR3aa: CASSWGQGNSPLHF; CDR3nt: TGTGCCAGTTCTTGGGGACAGGGTAATTCACCCCTCCACTTT
v_gene: TRBV28; d_gene: .; abundance: .; j_gene: TRBJ1-2; CDR3aa: CASRLPAGINYGYTF; CDR3nt: TGTGCCAGCCGGTTGCCGGCAGGGATTAACTATGGCTACACCTTC
v_gene: TRBV5-6; d_gene: TRBD1; abundance: .; j_gene: TRBJ2-5; CDR3aa: CASSPGGVETQYF; CDR3nt: TGTGCCAGCAGCCCAGGGGGCGTCGAGACCCAGTACTTC
v_gene: TRBV7-6; d_gene: TRBD2; abundance: .; j_gene: TRBJ2-1; CDR3aa: CASSLARTSGGAVGSWQFF; CDR3nt: TGTGCCAGCAGCTTAGCGAGGACTAGCGGGGGGGCGGTCGGTTCGTGGCAGTTCTTC
v_gene: TRBV7-9; d_gene: TRBD1; abundance: once; j_gene: TRBJ1-2; CDR3aa: CASSPGQGGYGYTF; CDR3nt: TGTGCCAGCAGCCCAGGACAGGGGGGCTATGGCTACACCTTC
v_gene: TRBV7-6; d_gene: TRBD1; abundance: once; j_gene: TRBJ2-5; CDR3aa: CASSLDRTGLIFEETQYF; CDR3nt: TGTGCCAGCAGCTTAGACCGGACAGGGTTAATTTTTGAAGAGACCCAGTACTTC
v_gene: TRBV9; d_gene: TRBD2; abundance: few; j_gene: TRBJ2-1; CDR3aa: CASSVGVAGVNEQFF; CDR3nt: TGTGCCAGCAGCGTAGGGGTAGCGGGAGTAAATGAGCAGTTCTTC
v_gene: TRBV28; d_gene: TRBD1; abundance: .; j_gene: TRBJ1-2; CDR3aa: CASRRGPRTGGGYTF; CDR3nt: TGTGCCAGCAGACGGGGCCCCCGGACAGGCGGAGGCTACACCTTC
v_gene: TRBV7-3; d_gene: .; abundance: few; j_gene: TRBJ2-3; CDR3aa: CASSLMAHSDTQYF; CDR3nt: TGTGCCAGCAGCTTAATGGCCCATTCAGATACGCAGTATTTT
v_gene: TRBV30; d_gene: .; abundance: .; j_gene: TRBJ1-4; CDR3aa: CAWRSRAGEKLFF; CDR3nt: TGTGCCTGGAGGTCCAGGGCCGGTGAAAAACTGTTTTTT
v_gene: TRBV5-6; d_gene: .; abundance: few; j_gene: TRBJ1-1; CDR3aa: CASSWRDGPAFF; CDR3nt: TGTGCCAGCAGCTGGAGGGACGGTCCAGCTTTCTTT
v_gene: TRBV7-9; d_gene: .; abundance: .; j_gene: TRBJ2-3; CDR3aa: CASSSRNTQYF; CDR3nt: TGTGCCAGCAGCTCCCGTAATACGCAGTATTTT
v_gene: TRBV9; d_gene: TRBD1; abundance: .; j_gene: TRBJ1-2; CDR3aa: CASSVGQGSYGYTF; CDR3nt: TGTGCCAGCAGCGTAGGACAGGGTAGCTATGGCTACACCTTC
v_gene: TRBV7-9; d_gene: TRBD1; abundance: few; j_gene: TRBJ1-6; CDR3aa: CASSLGQGDSSPLHF; CDR3nt: TGTGCCAGCAGCTTAGGACAGGGGGATTCATCACCCCTCCACTTT
v_gene: TRBV2; d_gene: .; abundance: .; j_gene: TRBJ2-5; CDR3aa: CASTGGGRATKTQYF; CDR3nt: TGTGCCAGCACTGGTGGGGGCAGAGCAACGAAGACCCAGTACTTC
v_gene: TRBV19; d_gene: .; abundance: once; j_gene: TRBJ2-7; CDR3aa: CASSRSGLYEQYF; CDR3nt: TGTGCCAGTAGTCGCTCCGGACTCTACGAGCAGTACTTC
v_gene: TRBV10-3; d_gene: TRBD1; abundance: .; j_gene: TRBJ1-1; CDR3aa: CAISPGTAYEAFF; CDR3nt: TGTGCCATCAGCCCCGGGACAGCATATGAAGCTTTCTTT
v_gene: TRBV10-1; d_gene: TRBD1; abundance: .; j_gene: TRBJ1-1; CDR3aa: CASSKGQGRWATEAFF; CDR3nt: TGCGCCAGCAGCAAAGGACAGGGGAGATGGGCCACTGAAGCTTTCTTT
v_gene: TRBV7-6; d_gene: .; abundance: .; j_gene: TRBJ2-1; CDR3aa: CASSEGQPGYNEQFF; CDR3nt: TGTGCCAGCAGCGAAGGACAGCCAGGTTACAATGAGCAGTTCTTC
v_gene: TRBV19; d_gene: .; abundance: few; j_gene: TRBJ2-3; CDR3aa: CASRGLTSSTDTQYF; CDR3nt: TGTGCCAGTAGAGGACTGACGTCTAGCACAGATACGCAGTATTTT
v_gene: TRBV7-2; d_gene: .; abundance: .; j_gene: TRBJ2-7; CDR3aa: CASTPAGGIAYEQYF; CDR3nt: TGTGCCAGCACCCCGGCTGGGGGGATCGCCTACGAGCAGTACTTC
v_gene: TRBV4-3; d_gene: TRBD2; abundance: .; j_gene: TRBJ2-5; CDR3aa: CASSQDRTGGGETQYF; CDR3nt: TGCGCCAGCAGCCAAGATCGAACGGGGGGGGGAGAGACCCAGTACTTC
v_gene: TRBV11-2; d_gene: TRBD2; abundance: .; j_gene: TRBJ2-1; CDR3aa: CASSLDLTSGGAGNEQFF; CDR3nt: TGTGCCAGCAGCTTAGATCTCACTAGCGGGGGGGCGGGAAATGAGCAGTTCTTC
v_gene: TRBV30; d_gene: TRBD1; abundance: .; j_gene: TRBJ2-7; CDR3aa: CAWTLDRGLSYEQYF; CDR3nt: TGTGCCTGGACCCTGGACAGGGGTCTATCCTACGAGCAGTACTTC
v_gene: TRBV5-8; d_gene: TRBD2; abundance: .; j_gene: TRBJ2-5; CDR3aa: CASSLSGLAGETQYF; CDR3nt: TGTGCCAGCAGCTTATCCGGACTAGCGGGGGAGACCCAGTACTTC
v_gene: TRBV4-2; d_gene: TRBD2; abundance: .; j_gene: TRBJ2-5; CDR3aa: CASSQEVSSGGAGETQYF; CDR3nt: TGTGCCAGCAGCCAAGAAGTGTCTAGCGGGGGGGCCGGGGAGACCCAGTACTTC
v_gene: TRBV9; d_gene: .; abundance: .; j_gene: TRBJ2-5; CDR3aa: CASSVGGRGVETQYF; CDR3nt: TGTGCCAGCAGCGTAGGGGGCAGGGGGGTAGAGACCCAGTACTTC
v_gene: TRBV6-6; d_gene: .; abundance: .; j_gene: TRBJ2-3; CDR3aa: CASSYSQTFRTDTQYF; CDR3nt: TGTGCCAGCAGTTACTCCCAGACTTTCCGTACAGATACGCAGTATTTT
v_gene: TRBV28; d_gene: TRBD2; abundance: .; j_gene: TRBJ2-7; CDR3aa: CASSTTSFDSYEQYF; CDR3nt: TGTGCCAGCAGCACGACTAGCTTCGACTCCTACGAGCAGTACTTC